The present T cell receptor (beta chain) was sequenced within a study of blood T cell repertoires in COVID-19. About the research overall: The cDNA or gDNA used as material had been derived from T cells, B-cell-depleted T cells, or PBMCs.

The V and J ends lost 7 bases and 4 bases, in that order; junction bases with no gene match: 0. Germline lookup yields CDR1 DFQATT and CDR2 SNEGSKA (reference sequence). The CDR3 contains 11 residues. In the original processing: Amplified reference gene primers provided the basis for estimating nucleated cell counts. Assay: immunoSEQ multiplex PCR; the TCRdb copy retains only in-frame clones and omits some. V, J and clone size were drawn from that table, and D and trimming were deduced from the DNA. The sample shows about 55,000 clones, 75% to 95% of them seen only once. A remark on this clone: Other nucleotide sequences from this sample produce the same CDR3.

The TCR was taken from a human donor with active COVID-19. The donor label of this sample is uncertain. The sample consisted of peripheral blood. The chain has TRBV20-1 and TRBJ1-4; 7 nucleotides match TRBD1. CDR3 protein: CSGQGNEKLFF. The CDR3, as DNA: TGCAGTGGACAGGGTAATGAAAAACTGTTTTTT.